This TCR beta chain is from a study of blood T cell repertoires in COVID-19. On the study more broadly: The United States, Italy and Spain provided the acute and convalescent COVID-19 samples.

TCRdb's table, derived via immunoSEQ multiplex PCR, lists solely in-frame clones and lacks some. The repertoire consists of about 350,000 clones, with approximately 87% occurring once and the leading ten covering around 6%. CDR3 size: 13 residues. The trim removed 3 bases at V and 2 bases at J, leaving 1 base unmatched. Germline assignment: CDR1 SGHKS and CDR2 YYEKEE (reference sequence). The sample was peripheral blood. This receptor was obtained from a woman in her forties or fifties with COVID-19, enrolled during active disease. This chain uses TRBV5-5 with TRBJ2-5, with 7 bases fitting TRBD2. The CDR3 loop is CASSSGLQETQYF. The CDR3 coding sequence is TGTGCCAGCAGCTCGGGACTACAAGAGACCCAGTACTTC. Supplemented by reference TRBV5-5 and TRBJ2-5, the full variable domain reads DAGVTQSPTHLIKTRGQQVTLRCSPISGHKSVSWYQQVLGQGPQFIFQYYEKEERGRGNFPDRFSARQFPNYSSELNVNALLLGDSALYLCASSSGLQETQYFGPGTRLLVL.